The clone carrying this T cell receptor (beta chain) was found many times. Its antigen is not known. Trimming removed 0 bases from V and 4 bases from J; junction bases left unmatched: 4. This CDR3 contains 15 residues. The germline V gene has CDR1 LGHNA and CDR2 YSLEER. TCRdb itself ran the 5' RACE reads through MiXCR, one entry per CDR3 protein. The sample lists 420,000 or so distinct CDR3 sequences; approximately 17% were seen once. The data are from a study of identical twins. Donors were all healthy Caucasians. General study results and limits: Out-of-frame TCR alpha sharing in monozygotic twins exceeded recombination model predictions.

This receptor was taken from a man aged 50 or older in good health. The gene calls are TRBV4-3 and TRBJ2-3, with TRBD2 matching 7 bases. The sequenced sample was naive T cells sorted from blood. As DNA, the CDR3 is TGCGCCAGCAGCCAAGATAGGGGAGGGCCAGATACGCAGTATTTT. Its protein is CASSQDRGGPDTQYF.